The 3 T cell receptor beta chains given below trace back to one sample, sequenced in a study of blood T cell repertoires in COVID-19 (dated by TCRdb to 2020 to 2021). Receptor amplification or capture employed the immunoSEQ multiplex PCR assay. TCRdb carries this immuneACCESS record with in-frame sequences only. Its versions omit some clonotypes, under half of them owing to an unresolved V gene in the studies checked, with the rest unexplained. A total of roughly 460,000 clones appear in this sample, 85% to 90% of them only once. Clones ranked in the top ten supply roughly 0.76% of the sample. Sequenced input: peripheral blood. Receptor source: a man between 18 and 35 years old with COVID-19, enrolled during active disease.

This rearrangement joins TRBV5-1 to TRBJ2-1, with TRBD2 identical over 11 bases. CDR1 and CDR2 from the germline V gene are SGHRS and YFSETQ. The CDR3 runs to 18 residues. J gave up 8 bases and V 0 bases, and 13 bases lay outside the gene matches. CDR3 loop: CASSLEALAGGEADEQFF. The CDR3 DNA is TGCGCCAGCAGCTTGGAGGCGTTAGCGGGAGGGGAAGCGGATGAGCAGTTCTTC.

This rearrangement joins TRBV3-1 (or the pseudogene TRBV3-2) to TRBJ1-5; TRBD1 agrees at 8 bases. With V trimmed by 3 bases and J by 5 bases, 3 bases remained unmatched. Germline loops: CDR1 LGHDT, CDR2 YNNKEL (reference sequence). The CDR3 has 14 residues. The chain's CDR3 is CASSQTGDYQPQHF. The CDR3 nucleotides read TGTGCCAGCAGCCAGACAGGGGATTATCAGCCCCAGCATTTT.

This chain connects TRBV2 to TRBJ1-3; D possibly corresponds to TRBD1 (6 bases). Trimming took off 5 bases at V and 0 bases at J, with 14 bases between the two ends. The CDR3 consists of 16 residues. Germline CDR1 SNHLY, CDR2 FYNNEI. The CDR3 region is CASSSGTTGSGNTIYF. The CDR3 bases are TGTGCCAGCAGTTCCGGGACAACAGGCTCTGGAAACACCATATATTTT.